This T cell receptor (beta chain) was sequenced in a study of T-cell memory formation after mild COVID-19. Looking at the study overall: For the most part, TCR clusters were specific to one donor. Study-level results: Most CD4+ clones that shrank were in CM and EM, while CD8+ ones turned up in EMRA. A second wave of clones peaked on day 37, and their SARS-CoV-2 specificity went unconfirmed. That cross-reactive memory joined was suggested by some responding clones appearing in pre-infection memory.

Notes on this clonotype: The antigen is not known.

Via MiXCR, TCRdb re-called the 5' RACE reads, giving one row per CDR3 protein. The repertoire holds 200,000 to 250,000 distinct CDR3 sequences, with 7.5% to 10% as singletons. Germline trimming cut 5 bases from V and 3 bases from J; bases unmatched to any gene: 4. The germline CDR1 and CDR2 sequences are SGHDT and YYEEEE. The CDR3 consists of 14 residues. Sequenced material: PBMCs or a T cell subset sorted from them (not recorded which). This rearrangement joins TRBV5-6 to TRBJ2-1; TRBD2 aligns across 8 bases. The sequence derives from a man younger than 30 who had mild COVID-19 (a few samples of this study predate the infection). Cell type and time point are not known. CDR3 bases: TGTGCCAGCAGGTACGGGAGGGTCTACAATGAGCAGTTCTTC. As protein: CASRYGRVYNEQFF.